This TCR beta chain was recovered during a study of blood T cell repertoires in COVID-19. About the research overall: PBMCs, B-cell-depleted T cells, or T cells were the source of the cDNA or gDNA that made up the material.

On this clone: This CDR3 is also generated by other DNA sequences in the sample.

A Seattle source enrolled patients during active infection and followed them longitudinally. Authors' analysis steps: From reference gene primer amplification, estimates of nucleated cell counts were derived. Clones were sequenced by immunoSEQ multiplex PCR, and TCRdb holds only the in-frame ones, with some missing. The DNA was the basis for D and trimming; V, J and clone size are from that table. The table shows approximately 300,000 clones, with almost 90% occurring only once. Germline V gene sequence: CDR1 SGHRS, CDR2 YFSETQ. The CDR3 is 13 residues long. V lost 5 bases and J lost 4, with 9 bases in between.

This clonotype originated in a woman in her thirties or forties with COVID-19, enrolled during active disease. The sample taken for sequencing was peripheral blood. V usage is TRBV5-1 and J usage is TRBJ2-2; tentative D call: TRBD1 (6 bases). This CDR3 is CASSPDSTGELFF. DNA for the CDR3: TGCGCCAGCAGTCCGGACAGCACCGGGGAGCTGTTTTTT. The entire variable domain, with the rest obtained from reference TRBV5-1 and TRBJ2-2, is as follows: KAGVTQTPRYLIKTRGQQVTLSCSPISGHRSVSWYQQTPGQGLQFLFEYFSETQRNKGNFPGRFSGRQFSNSRSEMNVSTLELGDSALYLCASSPDSTGELFFGEGSRLTVL.